This TCR beta chain was documented in a study of CD8 T cells in ankylosing spondylitis. Study-wide points: Blood of patients with ankylosing spondylitis appeared to be characterized by a TCR beta motif of several highly homologous variants.

In its sample, this clonotype was seen many times. Its matching antigen is unknown. Germline trimming cut 4 bases from V and 1 base from J; bases unmatched to any gene: 7. Germline V gene sequence: CDR1 SGHTA, CDR2 FQGNSA. The CDR3 consists of 17 residues. Each CDR3 protein is one row after TCRdb ran MiXCR on the 5' RACE reads. The sample has approximately 130,000 distinct CDR3 sequences, over 9.5% seen once. The rearrangement joins TRBV7-2 to TRBJ2-6; 7 bases line up with TRBD1. The sample taken for sequencing was blood, either unsorted or a sorted T cell fraction (not recorded which). This TCR derives from a female donor with ankylosing spondylitis or in good health (not recorded which). DNA of the CDR3: TGTGCCAGCAGCTCACAGACAGGGACATCTGGGGCCAACGTCCTGACTTTC. Amino acid sequence: CASSSQTGTSGANVLTF.